The present T cell receptor (beta chain) was sequenced within a study of blood T cell repertoires in COVID-19. Sequencing was performed with immunoSEQ multiplex PCR; in TCRdb, only in-frame clones are kept and a portion is missing. The top ten clones hold less than 2% of a sample with some 390,000 clones, approximately 89% of them seen once. V lost 4 bases, J lost 6 bases, and 15 bases lay in between. The CDR3 length is 14 residues. CDR1 is SGHTA, CDR2 FQGNSA, per germline. The sample holds one count of this clone. The chain combines TRBV7-2 with TRBJ1-1, with no clear D. The receptor was isolated from a woman aged 25 to 39 who had recovered from COVID-19. Sequenced material: PBMCs or T cells enriched from blood (not recorded which). CDR3 residues: CASSSKRETSEAFF. CDR3 coding DNA: TGTGCCAGCAGCTCTAAGAGGGAAACTTCTGAAGCTTTCTTT.